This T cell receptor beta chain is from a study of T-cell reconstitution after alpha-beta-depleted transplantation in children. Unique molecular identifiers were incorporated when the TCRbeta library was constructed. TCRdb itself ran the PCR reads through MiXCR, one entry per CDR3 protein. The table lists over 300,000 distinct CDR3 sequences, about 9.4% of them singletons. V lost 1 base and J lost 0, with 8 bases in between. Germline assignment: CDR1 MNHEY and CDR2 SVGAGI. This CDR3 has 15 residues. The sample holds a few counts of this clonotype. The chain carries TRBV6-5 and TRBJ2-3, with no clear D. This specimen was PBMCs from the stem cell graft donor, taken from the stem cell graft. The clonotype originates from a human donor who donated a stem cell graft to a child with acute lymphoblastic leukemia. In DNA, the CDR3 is TGTGCCAGCAGTTACTTAGGCCGTAGCACAGATACGCAGTATTTT. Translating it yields CASSYLGRSTDTQYF.